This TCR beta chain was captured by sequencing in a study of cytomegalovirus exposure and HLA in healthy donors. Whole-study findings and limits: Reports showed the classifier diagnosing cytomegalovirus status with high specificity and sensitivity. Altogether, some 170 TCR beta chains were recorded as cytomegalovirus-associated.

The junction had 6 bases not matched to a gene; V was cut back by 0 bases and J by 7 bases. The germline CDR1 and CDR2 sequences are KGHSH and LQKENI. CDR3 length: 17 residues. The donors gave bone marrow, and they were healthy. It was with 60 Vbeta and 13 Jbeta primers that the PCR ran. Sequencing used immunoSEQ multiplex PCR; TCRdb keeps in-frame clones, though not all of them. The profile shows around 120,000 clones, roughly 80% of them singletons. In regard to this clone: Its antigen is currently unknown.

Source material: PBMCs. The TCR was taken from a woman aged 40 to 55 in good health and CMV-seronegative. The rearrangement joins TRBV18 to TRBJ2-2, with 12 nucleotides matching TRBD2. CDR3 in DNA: TGTGCCAGCTCACCACCGACTAGCGGGAGCTCTGGCGGGGAGCTGTTTTTT. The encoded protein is CASSPPTSGSSGGELFF.